Each of the 10 T cell receptor beta chains below was sequenced from the same sample in a study of beta chain features in type 1 diabetes. The study reverse transcribed the entire isolated RNA, so it sequenced expressed TCRB transcripts. Measured with immunoSEQ multiplex PCR; TCRdb has only the in-frame clones, and not every one. The top ten clones hold 0.044% of a sample with about 350,000 clones, about 18% of them seen once. The specimen was naive CD4+ T cells from blood. The receptor source for this set is a woman under 30 in good health.

This clone appeared a few times. CDR3 nucleotides: TGTGCCAGCAGCTTAACCGGGGGGGCGGATGAGCAGTTCTTC. Its translation: CASSLTGGADEQFF. This chain links TRBV13 with TRBJ2-1, with 8 positions matching TRBD2. There are 14 residues in the CDR3. Germline lookup yields CDR1 PRHDT and CDR2 FYEKMQ (reference sequence). Trimming removed 2 bases from V and 8 bases from J; junction bases left unmatched: 5. Full variable domain (rest looked up from reference TRBV13 and TRBJ2-1): AAGVIQSPRHLIKEKRETATLKCYPIPRHDTVYWYQQGPGQDPQFLISFYEKMQSDKGSIPDRFSAQQFSDYHSELNMSSLELGDSALYFCASSLTGGADEQFFGPGTRLTVL.

V and J are TRBV4-2 and TRBJ1-2, with D uncertain. The V end lost 1 base, the J end lost 4 bases, and 13 bases lay between the germline ends. The CDR3 runs to 15 residues. Germline V CDR1 and CDR2: LGHNA, YNFKEQ. The CDR3 is CASSQGGRQPYGYTF. The DNA for the CDR3 is TGTGCCAGCAGCCAAGGAGGGAGGCAACCCTATGGCTACACCTTC.

The chain links TRBV5-4 to TRBJ2-5; D perhaps matches TRBD1 (7 bases). The end of the DNA fits TRBJ2-7 better, so the J call may be wrong. CDR1 and CDR2 from the germline V gene are SGHNT and YYREEE (reference sequence). CDR3 length: 14 residues. This CDR3 is CATTVEGARIEQYF. The CDR3 DNA sequence: TGTGCCACCACTGTGGAGGGGGCGCGGATCGAGCAGTACTTC.

This clone was detected a few times. The chain recombines TRBV5-4 with TRBJ2-5; TRBD2 matches 16 bases. The germline CDR1 and CDR2 sequences are SGHNT and YYREEE (reference sequence). V gave up 4 bases and J gave up 7 bases; unmatched junction bases: 10. The CDR3 covers 17 residues. The CDR3 DNA sequence: TGTGCCAGCAGCCCTGGGACTAGCGGGGGGGCCGTTGTGACCCAGTACTTC. This codes for CASSPGTSGGAVVTQYF.

This clone was detected only a few times. CDR3 residues: CATSRVEGLEGKLFF. The CDR3 DNA is TGTGCCACCAGCAGAGTCGAGGGCCTCGAGGGAAAACTGTTTTTT. The rearrangement links TRBV15 to TRBJ1-4; D is undetermined. The length of the CDR3 is 15 residues. The V and J ends lost 1 base and 10 bases respectively, with 16 bases between them. Germline CDR1 LNHNV, CDR2 YYDKDF (reference sequence).

The chain links TRBV10-3 to TRBJ2-1, with a weak D call TRBD2 (5 bases). V was clipped by 4 bases and J by 1 base, with 17 bases between them. Germline V gene sequence: CDR1 ENHRY, CDR2 SYGVKD. There are 17 residues in the CDR3. Here the CDR3 DNA reads TGTGCCATCAGTGTAAGATCGGGATCGGGGTCCTACAATGAGCAGTTCTTC. Its protein is CAISVRSGSGSYNEQFF.

The rearrangement joins TRBV5-1 to TRBJ2-1; D is possibly TRBD2 (7 bases). Germline lookup yields CDR1 SGHRS and CDR2 YFSETQ. The CDR3 spans 14 residues. V was pared by 3 bases and J by 5 bases, with 12 bases between. The CDR3 nucleotides read TGCGCCAGCAGCTCCGGGGGGCCCGACAATGAGCAGTTCTTC. Protein product: CASSSGGPDNEQFF.

This clone was detected a few times. The chain employs TRBV7-9 and TRBJ1-1; D is ambiguous. Per germline, CDR1 SEHNR and CDR2 FQNEAQ (reference sequence). V shed 7 bases and J shed 0 bases, with 12 bases lying between them. The CDR3 contains 14 residues. CDR3 in amino acids: CASTGGTLNTEAFF. CDR3 nucleotides: TGTGCCAGCACCGGAGGCACCTTGAACACTGAAGCTTTCTTT. Combining the CDR3 with reference TRBV7-9 and TRBJ1-1 gives the whole variable domain DTGVSQNPRHKITKRGQNVTFRCDPISEHNRLYWYRQTLGQGPEFLTYFQNEAQLEKSRLLSDRFSAERPKGSFSTLEIQRTEQGDSAMYLCASTGGTLNTEAFFGQGTRLTVV.

This clone has more than one count but fewer than ten. The V gene is TRBV2, the J gene TRBJ2-3; 7 bases match TRBD2. Germline-derived CDR1 and CDR2 are SNHLY and FYNNEI. V was clipped by 8 bases and J by 2 bases; unmatched bases: 7. The CDR3 is made up of 14 amino acids. CDR3: CASGSGVITDTQYF. Here the CDR3 DNA reads TGTGCCAGCGGAAGCGGGGTAATCACAGATACGCAGTATTTT.

This clone was detected a few times. This rearrangement joins TRBV30 to TRBJ2-1; D is undetermined. The germline V gene has CDR1 GTSNPN and CDR2 SVGIG (reference sequence). The CDR3 totals 13 residues. Trimming took 3 bases from V and 0 from J, leaving 6 bases between them. CDR3 DNA: TGTGCCTGGAGGCCGAGCTCCTACAATGAGCAGTTCTTC. The encoded protein is CAWRPSSYNEQFF. The full variable domain, rest sourced from reference TRBV30 and TRBJ2-1, is SQTIHQWPATLVQPVGSPLSLECTVEGTSNPNLYWYRQAAGRGLQLLFYSVGIGQISSEVPQNLSASRPQDRQFILSSKKLLLSDSGFYLCAWRPSSYNEQFFGPGTRLTVL.